This TCR beta chain comes out of a study of T-cell memory formation after mild COVID-19. Study-wide findings and caveats: The appearance of some responding clones in pre-infection memory suggested that cross-reactive memory joined. Second-wave clones with a day 37 peak had unconfirmed SARS-CoV-2 specificity.

To note about this clonotype: Its cognate antigen is unknown.

Constant-segment primers served in 5'RACE that generated TCR alpha and TCR beta cDNA libraries bearing sample barcodes and UMIs. TCRdb re-analysed the 5' RACE reads in MiXCR, keeping a single row per CDR3 protein. The repertoire holds around 410,000 distinct CDR3 sequences, with more than 20% as singletons. Germline trimming cut 6 bases from V and 5 bases from J; bases unmatched to any gene: 6. The CDR3 runs to 13 residues. Germline CDR1 and CDR2: SQVTM and ANQGSEA. This chain joins TRBV29-1 and TRBJ2-2; the match to TRBD1 covers 7 bases. This TCR was recovered from an adult woman who had mild COVID-19 (a few samples of this study predate the infection). Cell type and time point are not known. The sequenced sample consisted of PBMCs or a T cell subset sorted from them (not recorded which). CDR3 region: CSVLNRGTGELFF. The CDR3, as DNA: TGCAGCGTGCTTAACAGGGGAACCGGGGAGCTGTTTTTT.